This is a list of T cell receptor beta chains from one sample in a study of blood T cell repertoires in COVID-19. Sequenced by immunoSEQ multiplex PCR; TCRdb stores in-frame clones only, minus some. Here the sample spans roughly 73,000 clones, approximately 90% being singletons. Sequences were obtained from peripheral blood. The receptors were sampled from a man aged 65-85 years with active COVID-19. The CDR3 runs from the conserved cysteine through the conserved F or W. D genes are given only for firm matches. The size of a clone is reported for some rows only, either as once, few or many, or as a class for expanded clones.

V gene	D gene	clone size	J gene	CDR3 DNA	CDR3 protein
TRBV14	NA	once	TRBJ1-4	TGTGCCAGCAGCCAAGAGGTCCGAGCAAATGAAAAACTGTTTTTT	CASSQEVRANEKLFF
TRBV12-5	NA	few	TRBJ1-2	TGTGCTAGTGGTTTGGCTAAGGACAGCGGCGGCTACACCTTC	CASGLAKDSGGYTF
TRBV7-2	NA	NA	TRBJ2-3	TGTGCCAGCAGCTCCGGGGACACAGATACGCAGTATTTT	CASSSGDTDTQYF
TRBV5-8	TRBD1	NA	TRBJ1-3	TGTGCCAGCAGCCCCAGGGGGCCGAGGGGAAACACCATATATTTT	CASSPRGPRGNTIYF
TRBV28	TRBD2	NA	TRBJ2-5	TGTGCCAGCGGGGGGGAGGGCCCAGGTGTGACCCAGTACTTC	CASGGEGPGVTQYF
TRBV4-3	TRBD2	NA	TRBJ2-4	TGCGCCAGCAGCCAAGAGGGGGGGAGCCAACAGTACTTC	CASSQEGGSQQYF
TRBV5-1	NA	NA	TRBJ1-3	TGCGCCAGCAGCTTGGTCGTCTCAGGGCGGTCCGGAAACACCATATATTTT	CASSLVVSGRSGNTIYF
TRBV5-1	TRBD2	NA	TRBJ2-1	TGCGCCAGCAGCCTAGGGACTAGCGGGTGGCAGTTCTTC	CASSLGTSGWQFF
TRBV18	NA	NA	TRBJ1-1	TGTGCCAGCTCACCGGGAGCTTTGGGGCAAACCGGAGGGGCTTTCTTT	CASSPGALGQTGGAFF
TRBV7-2	TRBD2	NA	TRBJ2-1	TGTGCCAGCAGCCGCGGGGGGAGGGCCCTCGATGAGCAGTTCTTC	CASSRGGRALDEQFF
TRBV5-1	TRBD2	NA	TRBJ2-1	TGCGCCAGCAGCCCCCATCGTCTAGCGGGAGGGGGGAATGAGCAGTTCTTC	CASSPHRLAGGGNEQFF
TRBV2	TRBD2	NA	TRBJ2-2	TGTGCCAGCAGCCGACTAGCGAAGAACACCGGGGAGCTGTTTTTT	CASSRLAKNTGELFF
TRBV7-2	TRBD1	few	TRBJ2-7	TGTGCCAGCAGCCCCCTGGGGACAGGGGACGAGCAGTACTTC	CASSPLGTGDEQYF
TRBV21-1	NA	NA	TRBJ1-5	TGTGCCAGCAGCAAAGCGGCAAATAGCAATCAGCCCCAGCATTTT	CASSKAANSNQPQHF
TRBV7-3	TRBD1	NA	TRBJ1-1	TGTGCCAGCAGCTCGGTTCAGGGGGCGAACACTGAAGCTTTCTTT	CASSSVQGANTEAFF
TRBV9	NA	NA	TRBJ1-3	TGTGCCAGCAGCGTAGTGGGGGGGGCTGGAAACACCATATATTTT	CASSVVGGAGNTIYF
TRBV20-1	NA	NA	TRBJ2-7	TGCAGTGCTAAAGGGGTCGAGCAGTACTTC	CSAKGVEQYF
TRBV25-1	TRBD2	NA	TRBJ2-1	TGTGCCAGCATGGGGGCCGGGAGGGATGAGCAGTTCTTC	CASMGAGRDEQFF
TRBV19	TRBD1	NA	TRBJ1-2	TGTGCCAGTAGTCCGGGCCAGGGGGACTATGGCTACACCTTC	CASSPGQGDYGYTF
TRBV19	TRBD2	NA	TRBJ2-5	TGTGCCAGTGGTCAGCGGGAGGCAGGAGAGACCCAGTACTTC	CASGQREAGETQYF
TRBV7-2	NA	NA	TRBJ2-2	TGTGCCGGCAGCTTAGGGTGGTCAGGGGTGAACACCGGGGAGCTGTTTTTT	CAGSLGWSGVNTGELFF
TRBV6-5	NA	NA	TRBJ2-3	TGTGCCAGCAGCAGACACCTCTGGGATACGCAGTATTTT	CASSRHLWDTQYF
TRBV7-9	NA	few	TRBJ2-5	TGTGCCAGCAGCTTAGGAGCTGGGGGGGGCTCGCAGGGGACCCAGTACTTC	CASSLGAGGGSQGTQYF
TRBV29-1	NA	few	TRBJ1-5	TGCAGCGTTGGTGGGGGCGTGGGCGGTCAGCCCCAGCATTTT	CSVGGGVGGQPQHF
TRBV30	TRBD2	NA	TRBJ2-7	TGTGCCTGGGCGGGGGGGTTCAAGCAGTACTTC	CAWAGGFKQYF
TRBV19	TRBD1	NA	TRBJ1-2	TGTGCCAGTAGTATGTCCAGGGGGGTCGATGGCTACACCTTC	CASSMSRGVDGYTF
TRBV7-3	NA	NA	TRBJ2-3	TGTGCCAGCAGCTTAGGGGCAGACCGCACAGATACGCAGTATTTT	CASSLGADRTDTQYF
TRBV4-3	TRBD2	once	TRBJ2-5	TGCGCCAGCAGCCAAGGGGGGGGGATCCAAGAGACCCAGTACTTC	CASSQGGGIQETQYF
TRBV29-1	NA	NA	TRBJ1-2	TGCAGCATTGTGTGGGGGCCTAACTATGGCTACACCTTC	CSIVWGPNYGYTF
TRBV18	TRBD2	NA	TRBJ2-3	TGTGCCAGCTCCCTGGCTAGCGGGTACACAGATACGCAGTATTTT	CASSLASGYTDTQYF
TRBV3-1/TRBV3-2	TRBD2	NA	TRBJ2-3	TGTGCCAGCAGCCGCGGACTAGCGGGCACAGATACGCAGTATTTT	CASSRGLAGTDTQYF
TRBV6-5	TRBD2	NA	TRBJ2-1	TGTGCCAGCAGTTACGGGGAGGGAGGGACCCAGCGGGAGCAGTTCTTC	CASSYGEGGTQREQFF
TRBV5-1	TRBD1	NA	TRBJ1-2	TGCGCCAGCAGCCAGGACAGGGTTGGCTATGGCTACACCTTC	CASSQDRVGYGYTF
TRBV7-2	NA	NA	TRBJ2-7	TGTGCCAGCAGCTTAGACCGGGAGCAGTACTTC	CASSLDREQYF
TRBV12-3/TRBV12-4	NA	once	TRBJ2-1	TGTGCCAGCAGTTTCCCGGGGGAGCAGTTCTTC	CASSFPGEQFF
TRBV9	TRBD1	NA	TRBJ1-2	TGTGCCAGCAGCCCCCAGACAGGGGGCGCGGAGGGCTACACCTTC	CASSPQTGGAEGYTF
TRBV7-9	TRBD2	NA	TRBJ2-1	TGTGCCAGCAGCCCGACTAGCGGGAGGGGCAATGAGCAGTTCTTC	CASSPTSGRGNEQFF
TRBV7-3	TRBD2	NA	TRBJ2-1	TGTGCCAGCAGCCCGAAACTAGCGGGGAACAATGAGCAGTTCTTC	CASSPKLAGNNEQFF
TRBV30	TRBD1	NA	TRBJ1-5	TGTGCCTGGGGGACAGGTGGGCAGCCCCAGCATTTT	CAWGTGGQPQHF
TRBV5-1	TRBD2	few	TRBJ2-1	TGCGCCAGCAGCTTGCCGACTAGCGGGAGAAGGGAGGGGCAGTTCTTC	CASSLPTSGRREGQFF
TRBV5-4	TRBD2	NA	TRBJ2-7	TGTGCCAGCAGCTCTATAGCGGGAGAACGCGGGCAGTACTTC	CASSSIAGERGQYF
TRBV7-9	NA	many	TRBJ1-1	TGTGCCAGCAGCCCCCTCCTTCAAACAGGGAAGACTGAAGCTTTCTTT	CASSPLLQTGKTEAFF
TRBV5-1	TRBD2	NA	TRBJ2-1	TGCGCCAGCAGCCCCCCCCCGGGGCTAGCGGGAGGGCGGGGGGAGCAGTTCTTC	CASSPPPGLAGGRGEQFF
TRBV28	TRBD1	NA	TRBJ1-5	TGTGCCAGCAGTGCCATCGACAGGGACAATCAGCCCCAGCATTTT	CASSAIDRDNQPQHF
TRBV5-4	TRBD1	NA	TRBJ1-1	TGTGCCAGCCGGGACAGGGTTGCGGAGACTGAAGCTTTCTTT	CASRDRVAETEAFF
TRBV11-3	TRBD2	NA	TRBJ2-5	TGTGCCAGCCGCGGGGGGAGTGGGGAGACCCAGTACTTC	CASRGGSGETQYF
TRBV5-1	TRBD1	NA	TRBJ1-1	TGCGCCAGCAGCGACACAGGGGCCAACACTGAAGCTTTCTTT	CASSDTGANTEAFF
TRBV7-6	NA	once	TRBJ2-5	TGTGCCAGCAGCTTAGCGGGCGGGTCTCAAGAGACCCAGTACTTC	CASSLAGGSQETQYF
TRBV3-1/TRBV3-2	NA	NA	TRBJ1-5	TGTGCCCCCGGGGGTGTTCAGCCCCAGCATTTT	CAPGGVQPQHF